This TCR beta chain originates from a study of OX40 agonist ivuxolimab in advanced cancers. The repertoire was sequenced with immunoSEQ multiplex PCR; TCRdb's copy has only in-frame clones and lacks some. This table holds about 81,000 clones, about 80% found once. Germline V gene data show CDR1 as SGHNT and CDR2 as YYREEE (reference sequence). The CDR3 spans 15 residues. Trimming took off 2 bases at V and 2 bases at J, with 13 bases between the two ends. This clonotype was sampled from an adult with an advanced solid tumor such as melanoma, head and neck, liver or kidney cancer. The starting material was CD4+ or CD8+ T cells sorted from blood, obtained in a trial of the OX40 agonist ivuxolimab. V is TRBV5-4 and J is TRBJ2-5, with D tentatively TRBD2 (6 bases). The CDR3 bases are TGTGCCAGCAGCTTCCCGGCGGGGTTACAAGAGACCCAGTACTTC. Translating gives CASSFPAGLQETQYF.